The 4 T cell receptor beta chains listed next were all sequenced from one sample in a study of blood T cell repertoires in COVID-19. This table comes from immunoSEQ multiplex PCR, and its TCRdb copy is limited to in-frame clones, with some not included. The repertoire holds about 240,000 clones, roughly nine tenths seen once, with roughly 7.8% in the top ten. The sample taken for sequencing was peripheral blood. The receptors derive from a man aged 55 to 70 who had recovered from COVID-19.

CDR3 protein: CASSPQQGAYGEQYV. The CDR3 DNA sequence: TGTGCCAGCTCACCACAGCAGGGGGCTTACGGAGAGCAGTACGTC. The chain has TRBV18 and TRBJ2-7; 8 nucleotides align to TRBD1. The trim removed 1 base at V and 7 bases at J, leaving 9 bases unmatched. The CDR3 consists of 15 residues. Germline lookup yields CDR1 KGHSH and CDR2 LQKENI.

A single count supports this clone. The chain uses TRBV5-1 and TRBJ1-4; D remains ambiguous. CDR3 size: 12 residues. Trimming stripped 4 bases from V and 8 bases from J, with 9 bases between. Germline CDR1 and CDR2: SGHRS and YFSETQ. The CDR3 sequence: CASSPGKEKLFF. The CDR3 DNA is TGCGCCAGCAGCCCCGGGAAGGAAAAACTGTTTTTT.

The chain is built from TRBV30 and TRBJ1-2; D is unclear. Between the trimmed V and J ends, which lost 8 bases and 7 bases, there was a span of 26 bases. This CDR3 region has 15 residues. The germline V gene has CDR1 GTSNPN and CDR2 SVGIG (reference sequence). The CDR3 loop reads CARLRGQLKPRGYTF. The DNA of the CDR3 is TGTGCCCGCCTCCGAGGCCAACTTAAACCCCGTGGCTACACCTTC. Full variable domain (rest looked up from reference TRBV30 and TRBJ1-2): SQTIHQWPATLVQPVGSPLSLECTVEGTSNPNLYWYRQAAGRGLQLLFYSVGIGQISSEVPQNLSASRPQDRQFILSSKKLLLSDSGFYLCARLRGQLKPRGYTFGSGTRLTVV.

With regard to this clone: Other DNA sequences within the sample encode an identical CDR3. This rearrangement joins TRBV5-1 to TRBJ1-1; D is undetermined. The germline gives CDR1 SGHRS, CDR2 YFSETQ. V lost 0 bases, J lost 5 bases, and 8 bases lay in between. The CDR3 extends over 13 amino acids. The CDR3 loop reads CASSLGSGTEAFF. CDR3 nucleotide sequence: TGCGCCAGCAGCTTGGGGTCGGGGACTGAAGCTTTCTTT. Supplemented by reference TRBV5-1 and TRBJ1-1, the full variable domain reads KAGVTQTPRYLIKTRGQQVTLSCSPISGHRSVSWYQQTPGQGLQFLFEYFSETQRNKGNFPGRFSGRQFSNSRSEMNVSTLELGDSALYLCASSLGSGTEAFFGQGTRLTVV.